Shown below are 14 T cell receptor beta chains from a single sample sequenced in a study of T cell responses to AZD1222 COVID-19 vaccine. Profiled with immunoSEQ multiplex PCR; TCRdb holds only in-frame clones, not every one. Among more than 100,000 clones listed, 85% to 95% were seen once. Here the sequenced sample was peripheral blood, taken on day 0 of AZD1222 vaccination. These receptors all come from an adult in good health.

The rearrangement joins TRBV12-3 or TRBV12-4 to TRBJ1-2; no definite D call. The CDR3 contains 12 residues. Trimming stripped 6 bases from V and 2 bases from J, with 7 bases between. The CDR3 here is CASRAENYGYTF. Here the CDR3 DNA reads TGTGCCAGCAGGGCGGAGAACTATGGCTACACCTTC.

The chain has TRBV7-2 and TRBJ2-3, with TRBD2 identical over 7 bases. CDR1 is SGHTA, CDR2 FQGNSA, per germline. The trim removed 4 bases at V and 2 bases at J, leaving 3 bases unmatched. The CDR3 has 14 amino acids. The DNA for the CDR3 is TGTGCCAGCAGCTGGCTAGCGGTCACAGATACGCAGTATTTT. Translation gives CASSWLAVTDTQYF.

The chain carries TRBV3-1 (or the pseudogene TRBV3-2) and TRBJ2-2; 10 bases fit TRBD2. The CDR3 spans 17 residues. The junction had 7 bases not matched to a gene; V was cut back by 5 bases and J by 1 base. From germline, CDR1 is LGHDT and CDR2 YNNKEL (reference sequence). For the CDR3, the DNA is TGTGCCAGCAGCTCAACTAGCGGGGAGGTGAACACCGGGGAGCTGTTTTTT. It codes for CASSSTSGEVNTGELFF.

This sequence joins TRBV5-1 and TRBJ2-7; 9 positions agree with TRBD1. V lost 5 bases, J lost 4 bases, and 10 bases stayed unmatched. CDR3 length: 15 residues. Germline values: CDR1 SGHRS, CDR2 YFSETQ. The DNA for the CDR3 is TGCGCCAGCAGTCTCACCGGGACAGGGTCTTACGAGCAGTACTTC. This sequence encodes CASSLTGTGSYEQYF.

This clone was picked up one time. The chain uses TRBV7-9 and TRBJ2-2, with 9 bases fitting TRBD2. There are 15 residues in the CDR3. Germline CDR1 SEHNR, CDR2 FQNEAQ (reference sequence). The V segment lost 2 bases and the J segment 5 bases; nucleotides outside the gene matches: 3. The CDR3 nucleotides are TGTGCCAGCAGCTTATGGCTAGCGGGAACCGGGGAGCTGTTTTTT. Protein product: CASSLWLAGTGELFF.

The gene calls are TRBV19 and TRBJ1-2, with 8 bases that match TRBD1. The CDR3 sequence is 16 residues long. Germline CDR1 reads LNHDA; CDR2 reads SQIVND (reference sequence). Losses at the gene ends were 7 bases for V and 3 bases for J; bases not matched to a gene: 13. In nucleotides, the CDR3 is TGTGCCAGTACTCTGGGGGCAGGGGGCGGTTACTATGGCTACACCTTC. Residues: CASTLGAGGGYYGYTF.

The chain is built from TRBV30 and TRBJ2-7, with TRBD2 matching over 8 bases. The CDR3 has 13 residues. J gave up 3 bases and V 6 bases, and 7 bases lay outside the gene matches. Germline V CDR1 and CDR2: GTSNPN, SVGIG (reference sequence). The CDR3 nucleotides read TGTGCCTGTAGACCCGGGACTAGCTACGAGCAGTACTTC. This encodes CACRPGTSYEQYF.

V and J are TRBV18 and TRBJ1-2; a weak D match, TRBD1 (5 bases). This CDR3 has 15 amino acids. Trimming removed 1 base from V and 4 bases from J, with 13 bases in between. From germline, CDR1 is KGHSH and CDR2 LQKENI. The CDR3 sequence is CASSPLAGSVYGYTF. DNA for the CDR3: TGTGCCAGCTCACCACTGGCAGGGTCTGTCTATGGCTACACCTTC.

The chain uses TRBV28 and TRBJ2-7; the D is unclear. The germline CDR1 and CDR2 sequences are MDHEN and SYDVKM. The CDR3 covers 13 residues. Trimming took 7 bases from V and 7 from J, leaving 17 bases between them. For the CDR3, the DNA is TGTGCCAGCACTAATAATGGGGTCTGGGAGCAGTACTTC. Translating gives CASTNNGVWEQYF.

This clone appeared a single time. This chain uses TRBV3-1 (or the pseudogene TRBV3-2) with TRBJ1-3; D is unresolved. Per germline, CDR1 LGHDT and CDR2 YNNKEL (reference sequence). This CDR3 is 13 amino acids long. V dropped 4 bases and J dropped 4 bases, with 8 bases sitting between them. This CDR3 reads CASSLVVGNTIYF. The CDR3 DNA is TGTGCCAGCAGCCTAGTGGTGGGAAACACCATATATTTT.

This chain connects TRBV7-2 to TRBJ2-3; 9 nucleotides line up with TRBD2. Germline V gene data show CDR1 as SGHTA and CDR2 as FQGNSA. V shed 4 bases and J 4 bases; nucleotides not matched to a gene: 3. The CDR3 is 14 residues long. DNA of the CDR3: TGTGCCAGCAGCTGGCGGGAGGGCCCAGATACGCAGTATTTT. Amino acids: CASSWREGPDTQYF.

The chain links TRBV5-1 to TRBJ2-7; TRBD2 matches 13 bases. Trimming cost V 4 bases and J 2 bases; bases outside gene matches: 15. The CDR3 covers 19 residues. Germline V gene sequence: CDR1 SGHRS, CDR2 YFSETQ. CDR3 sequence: CASSALTSGRALRPYEQYF. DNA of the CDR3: TGCGCCAGCAGCGCGCTCACTAGCGGGAGGGCCCTTAGGCCCTACGAGCAGTACTTC.

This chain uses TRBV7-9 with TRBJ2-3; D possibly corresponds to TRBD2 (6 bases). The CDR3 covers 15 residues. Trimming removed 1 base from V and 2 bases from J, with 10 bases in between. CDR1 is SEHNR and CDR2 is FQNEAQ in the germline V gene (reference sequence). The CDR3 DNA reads TGTGCCAGCAGCTTAGGGGGCGGGGTCACAGATACGCAGTATTTT. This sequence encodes CASSLGGGVTDTQYF. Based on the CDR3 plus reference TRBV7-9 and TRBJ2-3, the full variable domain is DTGVSQNPRHKITKRGQNVTFRCDPISEHNRLYWYRQTLGQGPEFLTYFQNEAQLEKSRLLSDRFSAERPKGSFSTLEIQRTEQGDSAMYLCASSLGGGVTDTQYFGPGTRLTVL.

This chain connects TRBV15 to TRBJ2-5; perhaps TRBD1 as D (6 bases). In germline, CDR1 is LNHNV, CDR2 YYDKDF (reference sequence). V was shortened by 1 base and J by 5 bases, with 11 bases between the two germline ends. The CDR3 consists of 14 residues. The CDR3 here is CATSRVGQYETQYF. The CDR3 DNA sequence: TGTGCCACCAGCAGAGTTGGACAGTACGAGACCCAGTACTTC. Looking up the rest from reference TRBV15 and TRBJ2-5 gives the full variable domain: DAMVIQNPRYQVTQFGKPVTLSCSQTLNHNVMYWYQQKSSQAPKLLFHYYDKDFNNEADTPDNFQSRRPNTSFCFLDIRSPGLGDTAMYLCATSRVGQYETQYFGPGTRLLVL.